This T cell receptor (beta chain) originates from a study of technical replicates of blood from a handful of donors. Germline loops: CDR1 KGHSH, CDR2 LQKENI. CDR3 size: 15 residues. V trimming: 1 base; J trimming: 9 bases; junction bases outside the gene matches: 5. Assay: immunoSEQ multiplex PCR; the TCRdb copy retains only in-frame clones and omits some. This table holds about 83,000 clones, around 96% found once. The source material was T cells isolated from PBMCs. The origin of this receptor is a human donor in good health. The chain uses TRBV18 and TRBJ2-1; TRBD2 agrees at 11 bases. The CDR3 DNA sequence: TGTGCCAGCTCACCACTAGCGGGAGGGTTGGGTGAGCAGTTCTTC. As protein: CASSPLAGGLGEQFF.